Below, one T cell receptor (beta chain) is given with its context. Its antigen is still unknown. The repertoire was sequenced with immunoSEQ multiplex PCR; TCRdb's copy has only in-frame clones and lacks some. Of 68,000 or so clones listed, approximately 90% are singletons. This entry is derived from a study of stem cell transplantation in POMP-related autoinflammatory disease. Study-level results: Across all analyzed T-cell subsets, patients with PRAID tended toward reduced diversity and increased clonality. Fewer unique TRB V-J gene pairings were identified in patients with PRAID.

CDR3 length: 13 amino acids. V lost 2 bases to trimming and J lost 2 bases, with 7 bases between them. The sequencing here drew on CD4+ T cells from PBMCs, taken after stem cell transplantation. This rearrangement joins TRBV12-3 or TRBV12-4 to TRBJ2-7; possibly TRBD2 for D (5 bases). This TCR was recovered from a human patient with POMP-related autoinflammation and immune dysregulation (PRAID). Some T cells may have come from the graft donor. For the CDR3, the DNA is TGTGCCAGCAGTTTAAGGAGGACCTACGAGCAGTACTTC. It translates to CASSLRRTYEQYF.